These T cell receptor beta chains were read from a single sample in a study of cytomegalovirus exposure and HLA in healthy donors. Assay: immunoSEQ multiplex PCR; the TCRdb copy retains only in-frame clones and omits some. Of roughly 50,000 clones listed, 93% were seen once; the top ten hold more than 1.5%. Sequenced input: PBMCs. The receptors here all came from a woman under 30 in good health and CMV-seropositive. Both conserved end residues are part of each CDR3. The order of the fields is D gene, V gene, CDR3 length, J gene, clone size, CDR3 protein, CDR3 DNA. A D gene is named only where the DNA matches it firmly. A clone size is listed for some rows: how often the clone was seen (once, few, many), or a class if it is expanded.

NA	TRBV4-1	13	TRBJ1-4	NA	CASSKGRDEKLFF	TGCGCCAGCAGCAAGGGGAGGGACGAAAAACTGTTTTTT
NA	TRBV15	14	TRBJ2-1	once	CATSRAGEYNEQFF	TGTGCCACCAGCAGAGCGGGGGAATACAATGAGCAGTTCTTC
TRBD1	TRBV10-2	12	TRBJ2-7	NA	CASSKGTGEQYF	TGCGCCAGCAGTAAGGGGACAGGCGAGCAGTACTTC
TRBD1	TRBV19	19	TRBJ2-2	NA	CASSIGDRGRGINTGELFF	TGTGCCAGTAGTATAGGCGACAGGGGGAGAGGAATAAACACCGGGGAGCTGTTTTTT
TRBD1	TRBV4-1	17	TRBJ1-4	NA	CASSQGLQGLTNEKLFF	TGCGCCAGCAGCCAAGGGCTACAGGGGCTCACTAATGAAAAACTGTTTTTT
NA	TRBV5-8	14	TRBJ1-2	once	CASNLQRQLYGYTF	TGTGCCAGCAACCTTCAGAGACAGCTCTATGGCTACACCTTC
NA	TRBV6-1	16	TRBJ2-7	NA	CASSEQQTGLAYEQYF	TGTGCCAGCAGTGAACAACAAACAGGGTTAGCCTACGAGCAGTACTTC
NA	TRBV6-6	15	TRBJ2-7	NA	CASSYDGGGAYEQYF	TGTGCCAGCAGTTACGATGGCGGGGGCGCGTACGAGCAGTACTTC
TRBD2	TRBV7-2	16	TRBJ2-7	once	CASSPGLAVVSYEQYF	TGTGCCAGCAGCCCCGGACTAGCGGTGGTGTCCTACGAGCAGTACTTC
TRBD2	TRBV2	12	TRBJ2-3	NA	CASAAGLAGQYF	TGTGCCAGCGCGGCGGGGCTAGCGGGGCAGTATTTT
TRBD1	TRBV11-2	14	TRBJ2-2	NA	CASSLTGGTGELFF	TGTGCCAGCAGCTTAACAGGGGGGACCGGGGAGCTGTTTTTT
TRBD1	TRBV5-1	14	TRBJ2-5	once	CASSQDSGGETQYF	TGCGCCAGCAGCCAAGATTCAGGGGGAGAGACCCAGTACTTC
TRBD1	TRBV9	14	TRBJ1-3	few	CASSAPGTGVPIYF	TGTGCCAGCAGCGCCCCCGGGACAGGGGTCCCCATATATTTT
NA	TRBV28	15	TRBJ1-3	NA	CASSRRAISGNTIYF	TGTGCCAGCAGTCGCCGAGCTATCTCTGGAAACACCATATATTTT
NA	TRBV28	14	TRBJ1-5	NA	CASTLGQTYQPQHF	TGTGCCAGCACCTTAGGACAGACCTATCAGCCCCAGCATTTT
NA	TRBV19	14	TRBJ1-1	once	CASIGQGPNTEAFF	TGTGCCAGTATCGGGCAGGGGCCGAACACTGAAGCTTTCTTT
NA	TRBV5-1	15	TRBJ1-1	NA	CASSLEWGRNTEAFF	TGCGCCAGCAGCCTTGAGTGGGGGCGGAACACTGAAGCTTTCTTT
TRBD2	TRBV18	16	TRBJ2-1	NA	CASSPLSSGTYNEQFF	TGTGCCAGCTCACCACTGTCTAGCGGGACTTACAATGAGCAGTTCTTC
TRBD2	TRBV5-1	16	TRBJ2-1	NA	CASSLLTSGGYNEQFF	TGCGCCAGCAGCTTACTGACTAGCGGGGGGTACAATGAGCAGTTCTTC
NA	TRBV27	13	TRBJ1-2	NA	CASSLKQGYGYTF	TGTGCCAGCAGTTTAAAACAGGGCTATGGCTACACCTTC
NA	TRBV27	14	TRBJ2-5	NA	CASSLSLDYGAQYF	TGTGCCAGCAGTTTATCCTTGGACTATGGGGCCCAGTACTTC
NA	TRBV27	11	TRBJ1-5	NA	CASSGWQPQHF	TGTGCCAGCAGCGGTTGGCAGCCCCAGCATTTT